These T cell receptor beta chains were read from a single sample in a study of cytomegalovirus exposure and HLA in healthy donors. Generated by immunoSEQ multiplex PCR, the TCRdb table keeps only in-frame clones and is missing some. The data hold some 200,000 clones, with 79% observed a single time. Sequencing was performed on PBMCs. The receptors were sampled from a girl aged 10-17 years in good health and CMV-seropositive. The CDR3 runs from the conserved cysteine through the conserved F or W. D genes are given only for firm matches.

TRBJ1-3,TRBD1,TRBV19,CASLGTARNTIYF
TRBJ2-1,.,TRBV7-7,CASSLQGNNEQFF
TRBJ2-7,.,TRBV5-5,CASSVATYEQYF
TRBJ2-3,.,TRBV11-3,CASSLDLSTDTQYF
TRBJ2-2,TRBD2,TRBV29-1,CSVEDTSGGTFGRLFF
TRBJ2-5,.,TRBV4-3,CASSQVFQGTQYF
TRBJ2-1,.,TRBV11-2,CASSLVYEQFF
TRBJ2-1,TRBD2,TRBV7-9,CASSSLAGFLEQFF
TRBJ1-6,.,TRBV19,CASTGVAGRVLSPLHF
TRBJ2-5,.,TRBV19,CASTTGNQETQYF
TRBJ1-1,.,TRBV7-9,CAGRSNGISAEAFF
TRBJ2-3,TRBD2,TRBV9,CASSVETSGDTDTQYF
TRBJ1-1,TRBD1,TRBV9,CASSVGGGTGKAFF
TRBJ1-5,.,TRBV5-1,CASRGDSNQPQHF
TRBJ2-5,TRBD1,TRBV19,CASSSLGGRETQYF
TRBJ2-7,.,TRBV27,CASSPRGGDYEQYF
TRBJ1-2,.,TRBV19,CASSIANYGYTF
TRBJ2-5,.,TRBV2,CASSEGRVETQYF
TRBJ2-3,TRBD2,TRBV5-1,CASSGGTSGGDTQYF
TRBJ2-7,.,TRBV5-6,CASTLRGEQYF
TRBJ1-1,.,TRBV2,CASSYRSLNTEAFF
TRBJ2-3,.,TRBV7-9,CASSLTPVTSTDTQYF
TRBJ1-2,.,TRBV5-1,CASSLAGGSRGYTF
TRBJ2-7,TRBD2,TRBV11-3,CASSLPHAGRVGEQYF
TRBJ2-5,TRBD2,TRBV11-2,CASSLRAIGLVVETQYF
TRBJ2-5,.,TRBV5-4,CASSPIGGTTQETQYF
TRBJ2-1,.,TRBV5-6,CASRPGLMYNEQFF
TRBJ2-7,TRBD1,TRBV27,CASRPGQGGREQYF
TRBJ2-1,.,TRBV5-1,CASSLEAGITYNEQFF